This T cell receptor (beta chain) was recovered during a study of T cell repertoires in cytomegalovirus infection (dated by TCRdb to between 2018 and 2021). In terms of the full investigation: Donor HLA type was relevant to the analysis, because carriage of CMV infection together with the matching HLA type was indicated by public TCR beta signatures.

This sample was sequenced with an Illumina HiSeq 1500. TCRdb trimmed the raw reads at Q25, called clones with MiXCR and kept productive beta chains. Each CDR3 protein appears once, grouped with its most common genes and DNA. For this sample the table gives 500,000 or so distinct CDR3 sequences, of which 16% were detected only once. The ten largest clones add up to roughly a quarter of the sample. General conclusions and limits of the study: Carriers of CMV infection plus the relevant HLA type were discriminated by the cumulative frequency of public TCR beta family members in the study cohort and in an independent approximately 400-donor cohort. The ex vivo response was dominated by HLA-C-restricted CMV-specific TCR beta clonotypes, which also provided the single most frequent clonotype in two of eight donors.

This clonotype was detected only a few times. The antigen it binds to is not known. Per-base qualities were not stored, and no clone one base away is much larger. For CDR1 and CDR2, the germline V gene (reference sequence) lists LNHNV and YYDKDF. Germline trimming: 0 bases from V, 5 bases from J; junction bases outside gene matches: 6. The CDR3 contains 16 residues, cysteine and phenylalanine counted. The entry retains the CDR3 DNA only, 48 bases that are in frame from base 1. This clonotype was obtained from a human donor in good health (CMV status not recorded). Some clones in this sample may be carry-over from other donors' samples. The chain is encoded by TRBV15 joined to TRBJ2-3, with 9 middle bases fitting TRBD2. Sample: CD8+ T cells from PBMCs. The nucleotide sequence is TGTGCCACCAGCAGAGATGTAGCGGGAGCTCTAGATACGCAGTATTTT. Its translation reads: CATSRDVAGALDTQYF. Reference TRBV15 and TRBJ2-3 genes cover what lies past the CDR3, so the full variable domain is DAMVIQNPRYQVTQFGKPVTLSCSQTLNHNVMYWYQQKSSQAPKLLFHYYDKDFNNEADTPDNFQSRRPNTSFCFLDIRSPGLGDTAMYLCATSRDVAGALDTQYFGPGTRLTVL.